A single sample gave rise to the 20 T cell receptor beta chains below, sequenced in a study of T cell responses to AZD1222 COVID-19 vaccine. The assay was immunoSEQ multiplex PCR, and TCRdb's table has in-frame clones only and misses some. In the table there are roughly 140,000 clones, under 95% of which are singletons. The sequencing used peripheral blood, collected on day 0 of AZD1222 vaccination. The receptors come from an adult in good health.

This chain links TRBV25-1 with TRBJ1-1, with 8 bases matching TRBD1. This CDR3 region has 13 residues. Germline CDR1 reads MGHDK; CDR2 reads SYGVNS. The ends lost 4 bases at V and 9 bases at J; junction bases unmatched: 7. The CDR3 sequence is CASSVQGASQAFF. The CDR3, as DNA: TGTGCCAGCAGTGTTCAGGGGGCTTCTCAAGCTTTCTTT.

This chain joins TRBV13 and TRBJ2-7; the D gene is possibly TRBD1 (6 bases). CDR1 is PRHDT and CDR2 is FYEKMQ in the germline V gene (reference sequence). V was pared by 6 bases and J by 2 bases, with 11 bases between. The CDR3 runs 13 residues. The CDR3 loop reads CASRLTGTYEQYF. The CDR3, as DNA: TGTGCCAGCAGACTAACAGGGACCTACGAGCAGTACTTC.

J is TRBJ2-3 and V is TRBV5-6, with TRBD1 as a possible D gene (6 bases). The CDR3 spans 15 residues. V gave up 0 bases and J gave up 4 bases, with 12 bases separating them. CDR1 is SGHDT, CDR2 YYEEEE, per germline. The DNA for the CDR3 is TGTGCCAGCAGCTTGGTAACAGGGTTCTCAGATACGCAGTATTTT. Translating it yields CASSLVTGFSDTQYF.

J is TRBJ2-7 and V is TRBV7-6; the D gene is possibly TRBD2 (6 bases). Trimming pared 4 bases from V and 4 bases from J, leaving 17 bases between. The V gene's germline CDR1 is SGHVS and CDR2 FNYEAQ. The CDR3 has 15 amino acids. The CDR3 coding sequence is TGTGCCAGCAGCTCACCGGGACTCCAATCTTACGAGCAGTACTTC. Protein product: CASSSPGLQSYEQYF.

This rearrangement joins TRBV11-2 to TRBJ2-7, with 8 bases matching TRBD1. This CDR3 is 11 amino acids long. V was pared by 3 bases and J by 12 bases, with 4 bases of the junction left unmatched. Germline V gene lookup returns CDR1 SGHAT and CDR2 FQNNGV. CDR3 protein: CASSLGTGLYF. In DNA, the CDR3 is TGTGCCAGCAGCTTGGGGACAGGTCTGTACTTC.

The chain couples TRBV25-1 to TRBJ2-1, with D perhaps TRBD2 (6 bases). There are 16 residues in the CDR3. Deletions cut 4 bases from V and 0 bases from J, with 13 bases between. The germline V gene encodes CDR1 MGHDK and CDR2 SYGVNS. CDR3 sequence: CASSGFGGNSYNEQFF. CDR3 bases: TGTGCCAGCAGTGGGTTCGGAGGGAACTCCTACAATGAGCAGTTCTTC.

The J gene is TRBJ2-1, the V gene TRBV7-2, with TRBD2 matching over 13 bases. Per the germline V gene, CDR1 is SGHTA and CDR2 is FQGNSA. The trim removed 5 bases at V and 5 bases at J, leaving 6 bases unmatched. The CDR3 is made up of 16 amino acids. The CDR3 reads CASSPIGTSGNNEQFF. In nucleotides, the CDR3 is TGTGCCAGCAGCCCGATCGGGACTAGCGGGAACAATGAGCAGTTCTTC.

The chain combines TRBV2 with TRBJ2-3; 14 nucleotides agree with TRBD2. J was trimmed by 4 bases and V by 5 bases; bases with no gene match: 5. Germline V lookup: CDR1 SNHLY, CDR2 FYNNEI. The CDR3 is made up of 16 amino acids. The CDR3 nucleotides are TGTGCCAGCAGTCCTGGACTAGCGGGAGGCCCAGATACGCAGTATTTT. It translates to CASSPGLAGGPDTQYF.

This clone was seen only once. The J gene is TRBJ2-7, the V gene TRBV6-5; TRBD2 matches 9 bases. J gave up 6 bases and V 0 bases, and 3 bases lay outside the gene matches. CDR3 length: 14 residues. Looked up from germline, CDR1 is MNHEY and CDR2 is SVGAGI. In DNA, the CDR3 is TGTGCCAGCAGTTACTCGGCTAGCGGGACCGAGCAGTACTTC. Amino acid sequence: CASSYSASGTEQYF.

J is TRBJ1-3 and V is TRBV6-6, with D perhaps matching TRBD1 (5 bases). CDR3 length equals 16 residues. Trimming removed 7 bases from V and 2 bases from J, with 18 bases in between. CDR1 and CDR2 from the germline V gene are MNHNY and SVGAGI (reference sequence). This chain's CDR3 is CASTRGGIGAGNTIYF. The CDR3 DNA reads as TGTGCCAGCACCCGCGGGGGTATAGGGGCTGGAAACACCATATATTTT.

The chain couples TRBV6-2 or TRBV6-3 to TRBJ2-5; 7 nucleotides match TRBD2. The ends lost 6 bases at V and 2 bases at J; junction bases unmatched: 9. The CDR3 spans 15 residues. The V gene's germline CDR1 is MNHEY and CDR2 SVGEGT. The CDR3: CASSLGGVPQETQYF. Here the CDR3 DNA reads TGTGCCAGCAGCCTGGGGGGGGTCCCTCAAGAGACCCAGTACTTC.

CDR3 in amino acids: CASSRGTENEQFF. In DNA, the CDR3 is TGTGCCAGCAGCAGGGGGACCGAGAATGAGCAGTTCTTC. The rearrangement links TRBV7-9 to TRBJ2-1, with TRBD1 as a possible D gene (6 bases). Germline CDR1 reads SEHNR; CDR2 reads FQNEAQ (reference sequence). This CDR3 comprises 13 residues. Trimming removed 5 bases from V and 7 bases from J, with 12 bases in between.

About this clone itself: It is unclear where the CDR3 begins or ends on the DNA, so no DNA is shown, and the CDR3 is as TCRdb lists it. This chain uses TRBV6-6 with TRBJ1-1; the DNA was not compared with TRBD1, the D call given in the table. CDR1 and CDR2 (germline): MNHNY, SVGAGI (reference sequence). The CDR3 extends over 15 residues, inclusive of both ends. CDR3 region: CASSTSGQGNTEAFF.

CDR3 sequence: CASRLVERYEQYF. In DNA form, the CDR3 reads TGTGCCAGCAGGCTAGTAGAGCGCTACGAGCAGTACTTC. The chain links TRBV6-5 to TRBJ2-7; no clear D. Trimming removed 6 bases at V and 3 bases at J, with 12 bases between. Germline lookup yields CDR1 MNHEY and CDR2 SVGAGI. This CDR3 has 13 amino acids.

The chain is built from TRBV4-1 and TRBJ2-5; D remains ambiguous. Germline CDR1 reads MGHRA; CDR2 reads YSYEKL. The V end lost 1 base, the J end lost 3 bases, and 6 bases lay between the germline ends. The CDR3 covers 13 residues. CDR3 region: CASSQGPEETQYF. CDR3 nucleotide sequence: TGCGCCAGCAGCCAAGGCCCAGAAGAGACCCAGTACTTC.

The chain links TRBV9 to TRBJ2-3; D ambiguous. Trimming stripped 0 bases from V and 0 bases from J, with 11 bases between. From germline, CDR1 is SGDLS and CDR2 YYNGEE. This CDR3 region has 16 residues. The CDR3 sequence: CASSVAPSGSTDTQYF. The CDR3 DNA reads TGTGCCAGCAGCGTAGCCCCTTCCGGTAGCACAGATACGCAGTATTTT.

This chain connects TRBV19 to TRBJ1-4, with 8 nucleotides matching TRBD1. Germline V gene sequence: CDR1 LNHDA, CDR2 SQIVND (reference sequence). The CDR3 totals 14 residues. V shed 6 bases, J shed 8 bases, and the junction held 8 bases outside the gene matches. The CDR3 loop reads CASSLQGDGEKLFF. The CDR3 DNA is TGTGCCAGTAGCCTACAGGGGGACGGGGAAAAACTGTTTTTT.

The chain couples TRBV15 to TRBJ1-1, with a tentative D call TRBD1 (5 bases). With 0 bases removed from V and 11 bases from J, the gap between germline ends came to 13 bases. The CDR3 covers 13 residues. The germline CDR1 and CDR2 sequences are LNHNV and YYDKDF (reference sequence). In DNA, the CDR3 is TGTGCCACCAGCAGAGAGGGGGTTATGCAGGCTTTCTTT. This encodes CATSREGVMQAFF.

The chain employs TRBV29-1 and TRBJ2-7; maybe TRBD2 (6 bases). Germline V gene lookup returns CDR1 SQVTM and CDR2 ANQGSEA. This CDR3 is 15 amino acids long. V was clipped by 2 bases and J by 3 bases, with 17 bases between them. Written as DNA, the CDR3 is TGCAGCGTTGAACCCCGGGACTCAAATTGCTACGAGCAGTACTTC. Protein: CSVEPRDSNCYEQYF.

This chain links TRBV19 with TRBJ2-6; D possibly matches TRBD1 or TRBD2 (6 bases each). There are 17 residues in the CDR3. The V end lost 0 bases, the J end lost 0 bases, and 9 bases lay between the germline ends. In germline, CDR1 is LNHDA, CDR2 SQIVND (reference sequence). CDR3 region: CASSIEEGVSGANVLTF. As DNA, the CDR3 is TGTGCCAGTAGTATAGAGGAGGGGGTCTCTGGGGCCAACGTCCTGACTTTC.